This T cell receptor (beta chain) was documented in a study of human T cells and chemical hapten exposure. The wider study: The variation in per-sample TCR yields arose mainly from small differences in pooled library volumes.

Time point indicated: pre-sensitization, week 0. Treatment of the sample: therapeutic diphenylcyclopropenone sensitization with weekly scalp DPC. V was shortened by 8 bases and J by 7 bases, with 11 bases between the two germline ends. The CDR3 contains 11 residues. Germline-derived CDR1 and CDR2 are LNHDA and SQIVND (reference sequence). TCRdb processed the RACE reads anew with MiXCR; each CDR3 protein has one entry. The table records roughly 110,000 distinct CDR3 sequences, 12% of them present only once. The sequence was obtained from a woman aged 45-65 years with alopecia areata. Some clones in this sample may be carry-over from other donors' samples. Sequenced here: whole blood, sampled in connection with sensitization to the hapten diphenylcyclopropenone (DPC). The rearrangement uses TRBV19 and TRBJ1-2; D is perhaps TRBD1 (6 bases). Written as DNA, the CDR3 is TGTGCCAGTCGGACAGTCTCTGGCTACACCTTC. Translation gives CASRTVSGYTF.